Presented here are 21 T cell receptor beta chains from one specimen sequenced in a study of CD8+ T cells in alopecia areata. Reverse transcribed after extraction, RNA yielded cDNA as the sequencing template. Some clones are missing from TCRdb's copy, which holds only in-frame ones; the method was immunoSEQ multiplex PCR. The repertoire holds fewer than 250,000 clones, with around 65% as singletons. Treatment meaning: oral pan-JAK inhibitor, 5-10 mg twice daily. Specimen: CD4+ T cells sorted from blood, collected at week 4, from a patient treated with tofacitinib. The receptors derive from a human donor with alopecia areata.

The chain joins TRBV29-1 to TRBJ2-7; D ambiguous. V lost 3 bases to trimming and J lost 0 bases, with 12 bases between them. This CDR3 is 14 amino acids long. Germline V CDR1 and CDR2: SQVTM, ANQGSEA. CDR3 bases: TGCAGCGTTGATCTCGCTGGAGACTCCTACGAGCAGTACTTC. It specifies CSVDLAGDSYEQYF.

This clone was counted between two and nine times. The DNA of the CDR3 is TGTGCCAGCAGCTCCAACCCTCTAACTAATGAAAAACTGTTTTTT. Its translation: CASSSNPLTNEKLFF. The V call is TRBV5-6, the J call TRBJ1-4; D ambiguous. Germline V CDR1 and CDR2: SGHDT, YYEEEE. CDR3 size: 15 residues. V dropped 3 bases and J dropped 1 base, with 10 bases sitting between them.

This chain links TRBV7-3 with TRBJ2-1; 10 positions match TRBD1. This CDR3 spans 15 amino acids. Unmatched junction bases numbered 8, after V lost 5 bases and J lost 7 bases. The V gene's germline CDR1 is SGHTA and CDR2 FQGTGA. The CDR3 DNA follows: TGTGCCAGCAGCCGGGGGACAGGGGCCACTAATGAGCAGTTCTTC. Its protein product is CASSRGTGATNEQFF.

Only a few counts were recorded for this clone. The rearrangement uses TRBV30 and TRBJ1-5, with 9 bases matching TRBD1. The CDR3 totals 14 residues. Trimming at V came to 5 bases and at J to 6 bases, leaving 8 bases not matched to a gene. Germline CDR1 and CDR2: GTSNPN and SVGIG (reference sequence). CDR3 residues: CAWGRQGGGQPQHF. DNA of the CDR3: TGTGCCTGGGGACGACAGGGGGGCGGTCAGCCCCAGCATTTT.

This rearrangement joins TRBV18 to TRBJ2-2; D may match TRBD1 or TRBD2 (7 bases each). The germline V gene encodes CDR1 KGHSH and CDR2 LQKENI. The V and J ends lost 3 bases and 0 bases respectively, with 14 bases between them. The CDR3 sequence is 17 residues long. CDR3 nucleotides: TGTGCCAGCTCACCTACTAGCGACAGGGCGAACACCGGGGAGCTGTTTTTT. Protein sequence: CASSPTSDRANTGELFF.

The rearrangement joins TRBV5-6 to TRBJ1-1; D unresolved. CDR1 and CDR2 from the germline V gene are SGHDT and YYEEEE. The germline V and J ends were trimmed by 6 bases and 0 bases, with 12 bases remaining between them. This CDR3 contains 14 residues. CDR3 sequence (DNA): TGTGCCAGCACCCGCTTCTCAGTGAACACTGAAGCTTTCTTT. Its translation: CASTRFSVNTEAFF.

This clone appeared a few times. The chain has TRBV7-2 and TRBJ2-7; 11 bases map to TRBD2. This CDR3 contains 16 residues. From germline, CDR1 is SGHTA and CDR2 FQGNSA. J lost 6 bases, V lost 2 bases, and 9 bases had no gene match. The CDR3 DNA reads as TGTGCCAGCAGCTTAACCCCTAGCGGGGGGCCCTCCGAGCAGTACTTC. It is translated as CASSLTPSGGPSEQYF.

There are a few counts of this clone. The chain combines TRBV27 with TRBJ2-1; D is perhaps TRBD2 (7 bases). Trimming took off 5 bases at V and 0 bases at J, with 14 bases between the two ends. CDR3 length: 16 amino acids. Germline V gene sequence: CDR1 MNHEY, CDR2 SMNVEV (reference sequence). In DNA form, the CDR3 reads TGTGCCAGCAGTGTCACAGGGAGGGACTCCTACAATGAGCAGTTCTTC. It is translated as CASSVTGRDSYNEQFF.

This chain uses TRBV2 with TRBJ1-1, with D possibly TRBD1 on 6 matching bases. CDR1 SNHLY and CDR2 FYNNEI come from the germline V gene. Trimming stripped 5 bases from V and 8 bases from J, with 18 bases between. This CDR3 has 14 amino acids. CDR3 in amino acids: CASSQSSGDLEAFF. The CDR3, as DNA: TGTGCCAGCAGTCAGTCGTCAGGGGATCTAGAAGCTTTCTTT. The whole variable domain, remainder taken from reference TRBV2 and TRBJ1-1, is EPEVTQTPSHQVTQMGQEVILRCVPISNHLYFYWYRQILGQKVEFLVSFYNNEISEKSEIFDDQFSVERPDGSNFTLKIRSTKLEDSAMYFCASSQSSGDLEAFFGQGTRLTVV.

The chain links TRBV29-1 to TRBJ2-5, with TRBD2 matching 10 bases. Losses at the gene ends were 4 bases for V and 5 bases for J; bases not matched to a gene: 7. In germline, CDR1 is SQVTM, CDR2 ANQGSEA. The CDR3 runs to 14 residues. The CDR3 is CSVAQRGGYETQYF. CDR3 nucleotide sequence: TGCAGCGTTGCCCAGCGGGGGGGCTATGAGACCCAGTACTTC.

The gene calls are TRBV14 and TRBJ2-5; TRBD2 matches 8 bases. Germline V lookup: CDR1 SGHDN, CDR2 FVKESK. CDR3 length equals 17 residues. With V trimmed by 2 bases and J by 3 bases, 11 bases remained unmatched. CDR3 in DNA: TGTGCCAGCAGCCAAAGTCGGGGGGGACCATTGAAAGAGACCCAGTACTTC. Translated: CASSQSRGGPLKETQYF.

The gene calls are TRBV29-1 and TRBJ1-1, with TRBD1 matching 10 bases. This CDR3 comprises 14 residues. Germline-derived CDR1 and CDR2 are SQVTM and ANQGSEA. V dropped 2 bases and J dropped 5; count of bases not matched to a gene: 5. This CDR3 is CSVEKDRGLTEAFF. CDR3 nucleotides: TGCAGCGTTGAAAAAGACAGGGGGCTTACTGAAGCTTTCTTT.

This rearrangement joins TRBV29-1 to TRBJ2-4; 10 bases are a match to TRBD2. Looked up from germline, CDR1 is SQVTM and CDR2 is ANQGSEA. This CDR3 is built from 16 residues. V shed 4 bases and J 0 bases; nucleotides not matched to a gene: 6. CDR3 in DNA: TGCAGCGTTGTGCTAGCGGGGGAACTAGCCAAAAACATTCAGTACTTC. It encodes CSVVLAGELAKNIQYF.

The chain is built from TRBV25-1 and TRBJ2-1; TRBD2 is a possible D gene (5 bases). Germline assignment: CDR1 MGHDK and CDR2 SYGVNS. The CDR3 extends over 15 amino acids. With 0 bases removed from V and 7 bases from J, the gap between germline ends came to 13 bases. The CDR3 DNA reads as TGTGCCAGCAGTGAATATAACGGGGTGACAAATGAGCAGTTCTTC. Protein sequence: CASSEYNGVTNEQFF.

Only one count was recorded for this clone. This chain joins TRBV29-1 and TRBJ2-2; no reliable D call. V shed 4 bases and J shed 1 base, with 4 bases lying between them. The CDR3 is made up of 12 amino acids. From germline, CDR1 is SQVTM and CDR2 ANQGSEA. The DNA for the CDR3 is TGCAGCGTTGCCCGGAACACCGGGGAGCTGTTTTTT. It encodes CSVARNTGELFF.

The table lists this clone with many counts. The rearrangement uses TRBV14 and TRBJ1-2; D may be TRBD1 (6 bases). CDR1 and CDR2 from the germline V gene are SGHDN and FVKESK. There are 13 residues in the CDR3. The V end lost 4 bases, the J end lost 2 bases, and 8 bases lay between the germline ends. CDR3 sequence (DNA): TGTGCCAGCAGCCCCCAGGGGAACTATGGCTACACCTTC. Encoded protein: CASSPQGNYGYTF.

This clone was seen only a few times. The gene calls are TRBV4-1 and TRBJ2-1, with TRBD1 matching over 7 bases. CDR3 length: 18 residues. V lost 3 bases to trimming and J lost 1 base; unmatched junction nucleotides: 12. The V gene's germline CDR1 is MGHRA and CDR2 YSYEKL. The CDR3 reads CASSQNIQGVRSYNEQFF. CDR3 in DNA: TGCGCCAGCAGCCAGAACATTCAGGGGGTTCGGTCCTACAATGAGCAGTTCTTC.

The rearrangement uses TRBV2 and TRBJ2-7, with no clear D. Germline CDR1 reads SNHLY; CDR2 reads FYNNEI. V lost 1 base to trimming and J lost 1 base, with 11 bases between them. The CDR3 is made up of 15 amino acids. The CDR3 sequence is CASSEGSTGSYEQYF. In DNA form, the CDR3 reads TGTGCCAGCAGTGAAGGTTCGACCGGGTCCTACGAGCAGTACTTC.

This clone was seen a handful of times. Mismatch with germline at one junction end may stem from a read error. The chain employs TRBV30 and TRBJ1-2; tentative D call: TRBD1 (5 bases). CDR3 size: 11 residues. Germline loops: CDR1 GTSNPN, CDR2 SVGIG (reference sequence). CDR3 amino acids: CAWSKGVGIFF. In nucleotides, the CDR3 is TGTGCCTGGAGCAAAGGGGTGGGGATATTCTTC.

The chain employs TRBV5-1 and TRBJ1-1; D uncertain. Per germline, CDR1 SGHRS and CDR2 YFSETQ. The CDR3 has 13 amino acids. The V gene lost 0 bases and the J gene lost 5 bases, with 8 bases spanning the gap. The CDR3 DNA sequence: TGCGCCAGCAGCTTGGATGGGAGGACTGAAGCTTTCTTT. This codes for CASSLDGRTEAFF.

V is TRBV10-3 and J is TRBJ1-2, with no clear D. Looked up from germline, CDR1 is ENHRY and CDR2 is SYGVKD. The V and J ends lost 4 bases and 2 bases respectively, with 11 bases between them. The CDR3 sequence is 14 residues long. This CDR3 reads CAISGVEKNYGYTF. The CDR3 DNA follows: TGTGCCATCAGTGGGGTGGAGAAAAACTATGGCTACACCTTC.